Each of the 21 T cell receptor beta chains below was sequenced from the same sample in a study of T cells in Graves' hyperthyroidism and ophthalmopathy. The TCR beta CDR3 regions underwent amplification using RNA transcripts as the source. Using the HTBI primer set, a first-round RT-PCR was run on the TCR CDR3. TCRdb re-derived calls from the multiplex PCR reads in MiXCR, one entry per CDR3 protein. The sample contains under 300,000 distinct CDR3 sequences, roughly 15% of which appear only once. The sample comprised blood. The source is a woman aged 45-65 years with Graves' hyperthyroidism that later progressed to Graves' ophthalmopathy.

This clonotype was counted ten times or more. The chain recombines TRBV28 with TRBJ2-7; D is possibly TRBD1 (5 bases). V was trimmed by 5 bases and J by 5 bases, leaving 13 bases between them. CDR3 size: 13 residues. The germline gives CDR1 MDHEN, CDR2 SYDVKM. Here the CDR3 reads CASSLIRDNEQYF. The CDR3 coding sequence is TGTGCCAGCAGTCTTATCAGGGATAACGAGCAGTACTTC.

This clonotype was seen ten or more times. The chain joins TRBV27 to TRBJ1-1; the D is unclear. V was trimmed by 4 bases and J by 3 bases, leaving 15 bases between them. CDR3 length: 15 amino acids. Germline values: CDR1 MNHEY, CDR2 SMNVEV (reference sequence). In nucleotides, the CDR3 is TGTGCCAGCAGTTCGCCCTCGACGGCCTACACTGAAGCTTTCTTT. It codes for CASSSPSTAYTEAFF.

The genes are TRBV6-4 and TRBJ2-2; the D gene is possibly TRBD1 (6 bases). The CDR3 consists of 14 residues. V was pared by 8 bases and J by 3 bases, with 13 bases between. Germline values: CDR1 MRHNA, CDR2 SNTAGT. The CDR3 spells CASRRGQYTGELFF. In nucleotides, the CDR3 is TGTGCCAGCCGAAGAGGACAGTACACCGGGGAGCTGTTTTTT.

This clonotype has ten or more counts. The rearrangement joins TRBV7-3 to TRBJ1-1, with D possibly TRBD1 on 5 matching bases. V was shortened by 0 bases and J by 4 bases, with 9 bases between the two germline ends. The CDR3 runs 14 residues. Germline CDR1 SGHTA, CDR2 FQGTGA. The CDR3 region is CASSLTGGVTEAFF. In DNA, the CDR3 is TGTGCCAGCAGCTTAACTGGGGGGGTCACTGAAGCTTTCTTT.

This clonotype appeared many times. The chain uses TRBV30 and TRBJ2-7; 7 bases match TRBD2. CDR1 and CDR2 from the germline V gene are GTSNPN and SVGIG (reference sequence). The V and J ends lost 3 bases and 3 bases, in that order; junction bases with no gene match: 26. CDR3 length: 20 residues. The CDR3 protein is CAWSHPLWWLAEFLVYEQYF. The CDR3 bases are TGTGCCTGGAGCCATCCCCTCTGGTGGCTAGCGGAGTTCCTTGTCTACGAGCAGTACTTC.

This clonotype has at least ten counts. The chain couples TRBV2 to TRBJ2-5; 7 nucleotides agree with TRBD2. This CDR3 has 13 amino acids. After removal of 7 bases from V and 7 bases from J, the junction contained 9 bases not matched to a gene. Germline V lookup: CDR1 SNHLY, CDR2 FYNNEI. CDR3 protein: CASTAERGGTQYF. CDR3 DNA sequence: TGTGCCAGCACAGCGGAGCGGGGAGGGACCCAGTACTTC.

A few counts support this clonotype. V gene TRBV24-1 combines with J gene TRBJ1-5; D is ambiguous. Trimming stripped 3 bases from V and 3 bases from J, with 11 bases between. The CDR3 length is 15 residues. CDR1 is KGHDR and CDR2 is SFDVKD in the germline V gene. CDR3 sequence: CATSDGWEPNQPQHF. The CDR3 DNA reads TGTGCCACCAGTGATGGGTGGGAGCCCAATCAGCCCCAGCATTTT.

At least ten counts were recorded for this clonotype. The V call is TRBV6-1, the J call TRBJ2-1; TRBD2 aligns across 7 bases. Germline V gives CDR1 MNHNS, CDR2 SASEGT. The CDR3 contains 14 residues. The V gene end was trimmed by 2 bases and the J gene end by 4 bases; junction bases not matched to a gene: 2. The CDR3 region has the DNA TGTGCCAGCAGTGAATGGGGGGGTTACAATGAGCAGTTCTTC. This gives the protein CASSEWGGYNEQFF.

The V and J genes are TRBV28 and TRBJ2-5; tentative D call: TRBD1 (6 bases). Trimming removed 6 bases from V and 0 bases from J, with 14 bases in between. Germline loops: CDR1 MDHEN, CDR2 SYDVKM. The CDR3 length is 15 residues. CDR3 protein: CASSQGGMYQETQYF. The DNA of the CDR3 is TGTGCCAGCAGCCAAGGGGGAATGTACCAAGAGACCCAGTACTTC.

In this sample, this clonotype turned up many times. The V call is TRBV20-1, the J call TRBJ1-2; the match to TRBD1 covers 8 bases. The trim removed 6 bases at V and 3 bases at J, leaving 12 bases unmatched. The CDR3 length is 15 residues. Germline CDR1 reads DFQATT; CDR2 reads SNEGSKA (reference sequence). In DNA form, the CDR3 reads TGCAGTGCCCCCAAAGCAGGGGGCGAAGACTATGGCTACACCTTC. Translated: CSAPKAGGEDYGYTF.

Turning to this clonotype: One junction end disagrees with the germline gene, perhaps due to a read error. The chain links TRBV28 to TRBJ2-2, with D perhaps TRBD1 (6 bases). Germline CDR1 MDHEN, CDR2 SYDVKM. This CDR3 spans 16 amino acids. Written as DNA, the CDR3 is TGTGCCAGCAGTTCTCGGACAGTATTGGACACCGGGGAGCCGTTTTTT. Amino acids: CASSSRTVLDTGEPFF.

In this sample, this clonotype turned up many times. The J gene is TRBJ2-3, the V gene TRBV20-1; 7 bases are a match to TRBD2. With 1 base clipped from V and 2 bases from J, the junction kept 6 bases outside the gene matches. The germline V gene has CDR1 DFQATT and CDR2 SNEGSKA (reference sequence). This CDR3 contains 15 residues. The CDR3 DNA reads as TGCAGTGCTAGAGGTCTAGCGGACAACACAGATACGCAGTATTTT. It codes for CSARGLADNTDTQYF.

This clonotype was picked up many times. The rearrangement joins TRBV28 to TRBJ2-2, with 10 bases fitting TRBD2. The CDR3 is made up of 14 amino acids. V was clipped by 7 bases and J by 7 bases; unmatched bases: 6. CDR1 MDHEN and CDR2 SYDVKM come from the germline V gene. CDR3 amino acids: CASNVLAGDGELFF. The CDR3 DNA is TGTGCCAGCAACGTCCTAGCGGGAGACGGGGAGCTGTTTTTT.

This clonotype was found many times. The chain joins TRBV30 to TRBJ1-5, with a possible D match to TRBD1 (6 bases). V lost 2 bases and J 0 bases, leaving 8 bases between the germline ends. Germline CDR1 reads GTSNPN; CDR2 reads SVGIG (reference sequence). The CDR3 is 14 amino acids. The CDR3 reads CAWSNRVSNQPQHF. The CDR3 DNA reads TGTGCCTGGAGTAACAGGGTTAGCAATCAGCCCCAGCATTTT.

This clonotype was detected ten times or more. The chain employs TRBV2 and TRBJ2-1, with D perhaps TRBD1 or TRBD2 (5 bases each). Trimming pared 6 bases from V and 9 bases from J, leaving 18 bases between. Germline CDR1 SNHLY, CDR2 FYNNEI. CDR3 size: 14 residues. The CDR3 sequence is CASRGHSGGPEQFF. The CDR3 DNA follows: TGTGCCAGCAGAGGACATTCTGGGGGACCTGAGCAGTTCTTC.

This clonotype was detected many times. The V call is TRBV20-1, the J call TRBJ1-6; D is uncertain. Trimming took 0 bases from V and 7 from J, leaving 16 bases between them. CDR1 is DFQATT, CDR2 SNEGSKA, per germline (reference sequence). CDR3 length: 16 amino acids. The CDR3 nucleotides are TGCAGTGCTAGAGATCCCCGGAACGGCGCGAATTCACCCCTCCACTTT. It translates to CSARDPRNGANSPLHF.

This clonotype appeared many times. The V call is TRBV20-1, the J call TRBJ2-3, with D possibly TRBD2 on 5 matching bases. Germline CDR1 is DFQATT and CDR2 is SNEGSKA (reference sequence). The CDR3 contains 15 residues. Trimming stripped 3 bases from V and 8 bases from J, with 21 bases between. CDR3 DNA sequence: TGCAGTGCTAGCCTTCTGCGGGCAGATCGAAGTACGCAGTATTTT. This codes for CSASLLRADRSTQYF.

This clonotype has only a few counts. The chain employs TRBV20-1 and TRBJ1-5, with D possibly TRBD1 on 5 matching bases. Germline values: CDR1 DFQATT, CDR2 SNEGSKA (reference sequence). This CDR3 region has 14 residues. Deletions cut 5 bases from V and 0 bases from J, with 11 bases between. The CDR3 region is CSAPTAHSNQPQHF. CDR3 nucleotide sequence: TGCAGTGCTCCGACAGCCCATAGCAATCAGCCCCAGCATTTT.

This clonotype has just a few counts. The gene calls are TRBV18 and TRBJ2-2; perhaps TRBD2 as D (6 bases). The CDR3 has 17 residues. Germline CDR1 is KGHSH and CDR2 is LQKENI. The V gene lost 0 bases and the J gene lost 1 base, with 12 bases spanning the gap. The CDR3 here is CASSPPSYSGNTGELFF. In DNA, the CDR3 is TGTGCCAGCTCACCACCGAGTTATAGCGGGAACACCGGGGAGCTGTTTTTT.

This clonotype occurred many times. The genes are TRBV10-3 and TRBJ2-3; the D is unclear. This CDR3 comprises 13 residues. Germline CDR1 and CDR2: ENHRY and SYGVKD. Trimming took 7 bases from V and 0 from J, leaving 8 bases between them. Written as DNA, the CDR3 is TGTGCCATCACCCAGGTTAGCACAGATACGCAGTATTTT. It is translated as CAITQVSTDTQYF.

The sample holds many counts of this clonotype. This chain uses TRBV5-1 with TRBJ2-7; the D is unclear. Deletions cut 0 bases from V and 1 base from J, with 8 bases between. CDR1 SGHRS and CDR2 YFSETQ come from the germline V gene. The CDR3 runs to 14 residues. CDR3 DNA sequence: TGCGCCAGCAGCTTGGTTGGGCTATCCTACGAGCAGTACTTC. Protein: CASSLVGLSYEQYF.